The present entry profiles one T cell receptor (beta chain) with its context. Its antigen is undetermined. UMI-labeled 5' RACE TRB cDNA libraries were prepared from the cells. TCRdb reworked the 5' RACE reads into one entry per CDR3 protein, no DNA. The sample holds some 150,000 distinct CDR3 sequences. The data were taken from a study of CXCR3-negative and CXCR3-positive naive CD8 T cells. The CDR3 covers 13 residues. The V gene's germline CDR1 is SGHRS and CDR2 YFSETQ. Among CD8+ T cells, naive ones were CD45RO-CCR7+CD27+CD95-. General study points: More hydrophobic TRB CDR3s occurred in CXCR3-positive than in CXCR3-negative naive cells. Relative to memory CD8+ cells, whose diversity was much lower, both naive subsets had comparably high diversity. In naive cells, CXCR3-negative and CXCR3-positive subsets had similar TRBV-TRBJ usage; memory cells differed. CD5 surface expression was similar among naive subsets, and TCR strength was estimated by inference from TRB CDR3 properties.

The sequencing input was naive CXCR3+ CD8+ T cells from blood. Subset defined: CD45RO-CCR7+CD27+CD95- naive CD8+ T cells expressing CXCR3 (TNR3+). This TCR came from a human donor in good health. Some clones in this sample may be carry-over from other donors' samples. The J gene is TRBJ1-1, the V gene TRBV5-1; TCRdb selects TRBD1, and the lack of DNA leaves this call unchecked. CDR3: CASSFWGGTEAFF.